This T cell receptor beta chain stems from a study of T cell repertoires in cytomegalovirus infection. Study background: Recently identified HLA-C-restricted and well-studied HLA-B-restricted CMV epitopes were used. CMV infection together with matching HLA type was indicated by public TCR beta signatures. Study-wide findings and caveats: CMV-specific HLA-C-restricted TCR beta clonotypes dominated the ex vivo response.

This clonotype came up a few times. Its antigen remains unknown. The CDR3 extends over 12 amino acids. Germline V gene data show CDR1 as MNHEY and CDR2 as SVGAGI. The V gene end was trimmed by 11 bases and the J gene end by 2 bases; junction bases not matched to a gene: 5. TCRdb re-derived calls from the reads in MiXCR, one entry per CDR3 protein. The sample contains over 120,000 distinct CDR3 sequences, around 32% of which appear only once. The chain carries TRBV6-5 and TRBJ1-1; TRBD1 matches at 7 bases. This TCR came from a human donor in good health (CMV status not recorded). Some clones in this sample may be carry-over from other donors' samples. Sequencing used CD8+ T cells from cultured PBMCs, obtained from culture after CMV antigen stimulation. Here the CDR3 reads CAARTGNTEAFF. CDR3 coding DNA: TGTGCCGCTCGGACAGGCAACACTGAAGCTTTCTTT.